Below are 18 T cell receptor beta chains sequenced from a single sample in a study of response to subunit inactivated influenza vaccine. TCRdb re-analysed the RT-PCR reads in MiXCR, keeping a single row per CDR3 protein. The sample shows roughly 700,000 distinct CDR3 sequences, approximately 14% of them seen only once. This sample comprised PBMCs from blood, obtained around two weeks before vaccination. Receptors were obtained from a man aged 50 or older who received an inactivated influenza vaccine.

The sample holds a few counts of this clonotype. The V gene is TRBV5-1, the J gene TRBJ2-5, with D possibly being TRBD2 (7 bases). CDR1 is SGHRS and CDR2 is YFSETQ in the germline V gene. Between the trimmed V and J ends, which lost 2 bases and 4 bases, there was a span of 12 bases. CDR3 length: 14 residues. The CDR3 region has the DNA TGCGCCAGCAGCTTCGGGGGGCAAGTAGAGACCCAGTACTTC. Translation: CASSFGGQVETQYF.

In this sample, this clonotype turned up many times. V and J are TRBV4-3 and TRBJ1-6, with a tentative D call TRBD1 (6 bases). The CDR3 totals 14 residues. Germline V CDR1 and CDR2: LGHNA, YSLEER. Trimming removed 0 bases at V and 10 bases at J, with 10 bases between. The DNA of the CDR3 is TGCGCCAGCAGCCAAGAGGGGGGGCGGTCACCCCTCCACTTT. It encodes CASSQEGGRSPLHF.

This chain uses TRBV10-2 with TRBJ2-1; weak D call: TRBD2 (7 bases). The CDR3 loop spans 14 amino acids. In germline, CDR1 is WSHSY, CDR2 SAAADI. V gave up 6 bases and J gave up 8 bases, with 17 bases separating them. Here the CDR3 DNA reads TGCGCCAGCAGCCTTAGGGGGGGGCCGTATGAGCAGTTCTTC. Its translation is CASSLRGGPYEQFF.

This clonotype has more than one count but fewer than ten. The chain employs TRBV29-1 and TRBJ2-2; maybe TRBD1 (5 bases). Germline CDR1 SQVTM, CDR2 ANQGSEA. The length of the CDR3 is 14 residues. The V end was cut by 3 bases, the J end by 2 bases, with 10 bases between. For the CDR3, the DNA is TGCAGCGTTGACAGACAGTCCAACACCGGGGAGCTGTTTTTT. Translated: CSVDRQSNTGELFF.

The V call is TRBV24-1, the J call TRBJ2-5; the D call may be TRBD1 or TRBD2 (6 bases each). The CDR3 has 17 amino acids. In germline, CDR1 is KGHDR, CDR2 SFDVKD. The V end was cut by 3 bases, the J end by 5 bases, with 21 bases between. The CDR3 nucleotides are TGTGCCACCAGTGATCCGCTCAACAGGGCCGCGGGGGAGACCCAGTACTTC. As protein: CATSDPLNRAAGETQYF.

This clonotype was picked up a small number of times. The chain employs TRBV18 and TRBJ2-3; D not certain. V was pared by 5 bases and J by 0 bases, with 6 bases between. CDR1 and CDR2 from the germline V gene are KGHSH and LQKENI. CDR3 length: 13 residues. The CDR3 reads CASSSLSTDTQYF. The CDR3 DNA reads TGTGCCAGCTCATCCCTGAGCACAGATACGCAGTATTTT.

The chain is built from TRBV11-3 and TRBJ2-1; TRBD2 aligns across 11 bases. The CDR3 covers 15 residues. Germline V lookup: CDR1 SGHNT, CDR2 YENEEA. V lost 5 bases and J lost 4; bases outside the gene matches: 4. CDR3 in amino acids: CASSPTSGEYNEQFF. The CDR3 nucleotides are TGTGCCAGCAGCCCGACTAGCGGGGAATACAATGAGCAGTTCTTC.

The chain joins TRBV9 to TRBJ2-1; D might be TRBD1 or TRBD2, each matching 6 bases. The CDR3 has 15 residues. V lost 0 bases to trimming and J lost 3 bases, with 10 bases between them. CDR1 and CDR2 from the germline V gene are SGDLS and YYNGEE. The CDR3 DNA follows: TGTGCCAGCAGCGTAGCGGGGGCAGACTACAATGAGCAGTTCTTC. Its protein is CASSVAGADYNEQFF.

The V gene is TRBV6-1, the J gene TRBJ2-1; 7 positions agree with TRBD2. CDR3 length equals 19 residues. V gave up 6 bases and J gave up 0 bases; unmatched junction bases: 17. The germline CDR1 and CDR2 sequences are MNHNS and SASEGT. CDR3 DNA: TGTGCCAGCAGAGACAGCGGGGCCCTGAGCCAGAGCTCCTACAATGAGCAGTTCTTC. Amino acid sequence: CASRDSGALSQSSYNEQFF.

This clonotype was recorded a few times. The rearrangement links TRBV5-1 to TRBJ2-4, with 8 positions matching TRBD2. V lost 5 bases and J lost 9; bases outside the gene matches: 10. The CDR3 consists of 14 residues. Germline CDR1 and CDR2: SGHRS and YFSETQ. In DNA form, the CDR3 reads TGCGCCAGCAGGGCGGGAGGATTTGGTGGCATTCAGTACTTC. Protein sequence: CASRAGGFGGIQYF.

This clonotype was seen a handful of times. The V gene is TRBV7-9, the J gene TRBJ2-7; 13 bases agree with TRBD2. V was clipped by 5 bases and J by 3 bases; unmatched bases: 7. The CDR3 runs 16 residues. The V gene's germline CDR1 is SEHNR and CDR2 FQNEAQ (reference sequence). Here the CDR3 reads CASSPGLAGEGYEQYF. CDR3 sequence (DNA): TGTGCCAGCAGCCCCGGACTAGCGGGAGAGGGCTACGAGCAGTACTTC.

V usage is TRBV2 and J usage is TRBJ1-1, with D hard to call. Deletions cut 6 bases from V and 1 base from J, with 12 bases between. The CDR3 is made up of 14 amino acids. Looked up from germline, CDR1 is SNHLY and CDR2 is FYNNEI. As DNA, the CDR3 is TGTGCCAGCAGCTACGGGATGGGGAACACTGAAGCTTTCTTT. Encoded protein: CASSYGMGNTEAFF.

This clonotype was seen only a few times. The rearrangement joins TRBV7-6 to TRBJ2-3; D is unresolved. Trimming took off 4 bases at V and 3 bases at J, with 8 bases between the two ends. The CDR3 sequence is 13 residues long. CDR1 and CDR2 (germline): SGHVS, FNYEAQ. The CDR3 loop reads CASSSLKTDTQYF. CDR3 in DNA: TGTGCCAGCAGCTCACTTAAAACAGATACGCAGTATTTT.

This clonotype was seen just once. CDR3 residues: CASSVIGLAGEQFF. CDR3 DNA: TGTGCCAGCAGCGTAATCGGACTAGCGGGTGAGCAGTTCTTC. The genes are TRBV9 and TRBJ2-1, with 11 bases identical to TRBD2. Looked up from germline, CDR1 is SGDLS and CDR2 is YYNGEE. V lost 1 base and J lost 9; bases outside the gene matches: 3. This CDR3 region has 14 residues.

The J gene is TRBJ2-3, the V gene TRBV10-3; TRBD1 aligns across 10 bases. Germline assignment: CDR1 ENHRY and CDR2 SYGVKD. V lost 11 bases to trimming and J lost 3 bases; unmatched junction nucleotides: 5. The CDR3 runs 13 residues. The chain's CDR3 is CAAGQGVTDTQYF. CDR3 bases: TGTGCCGCCGGACAGGGGGTAACAGATACGCAGTATTTT.

This clonotype was observed a few times. This chain joins TRBV7-8 and TRBJ2-7, with D perhaps TRBD2 (5 bases). Trimming removed 5 bases at V and 1 base at J, with 15 bases between. There are 15 residues in the CDR3. The V gene's germline CDR1 is SGHVS and CDR2 FQNEAQ. CDR3: CASSPVGRRSYEQYF. CDR3 DNA: TGTGCCAGCAGCCCCGTGGGCAGGAGGTCCTACGAGCAGTACTTC.

This clonotype has a handful of counts. V is TRBV5-1 and J is TRBJ2-7, with D possibly matching TRBD1 (7 bases). V gave up 4 bases and J gave up 4 bases, with 18 bases separating them. The V gene's germline CDR1 is SGHRS and CDR2 YFSETQ. CDR3 size: 15 residues. The CDR3 DNA is TGCGCCAGCAGCGGGGGGACAGCGTCGGGTTACGAGCAGTACTTC. Protein sequence: CASSGGTASGYEQYF.

This clonotype was picked up a small number of times. This chain uses TRBV27 with TRBJ1-2; unclear D gene. The CDR3 loop spans 14 amino acids. Germline V gives CDR1 MNHEY, CDR2 SMNVEV (reference sequence). The V and J ends lost 5 bases and 8 bases respectively, with 18 bases between them. The DNA of the CDR3 is TGTGCCAGCAGTCGGAACCTAGGCGCGGGAGGCTACACCTTC. As protein: CASSRNLGAGGYTF.